Sequencing of this TCR beta chain was carried out in a study of T-cell reconstitution after alpha-beta-depleted transplantation in children (dated by TCRdb to 2015 to 2016). At the level of the whole study: The study quantitatively tracked T-cell immune reconstitution after TCRalphabeta/CD19-depleted allogeneic hematopoietic cell transplantation in children using TCR repertoire profiling. The paper as a whole reports these results and caveats: In some patients, the high TCRbeta diversity seen at day 60 was put down to recipient T cells and intrathymic progenitors that had survived conditioning. Over subsequent months, a decline in hyperexpanded clone frequencies was noted, and after one year, T-cell counts and TCRbeta diversity were mostly ascribed to newly produced T cells. The apparently early alphabetaT-cell count recovery about two months after transplant was reportedly dependent on only several hundred rapidly expanded clones derived from non-depleted graft cells.

This clonotype was detected ten times or more. Its antigen has not been determined. Nothing much larger sits one base from this clone, and base qualities are not available. The treatment or condition label, as the study defines it: allogeneic hematopoietic cell transplantation with graft depleted of TCRalphabeta T cells and CD19 B cells. The children who served as transplant recipients had been given grafts of TCRalphabeta/CD19-depleted allogeneic hematopoietic cells. Libraries came from PCR. The instrument was an Illumina HiSeq 2500. Molecular barcoding was employed in the preparation of TCR libraries, with unique molecular identifiers being used to normalize TCRbeta repertoire quantification. TCRdb itself trimmed the public reads at Q25 with fastp, ran MiXCR and retained productive beta chains. Each entry is one CDR3 protein sequence, shown with its most common DNA and genes. The table for this sample lists about 440,000 distinct CDR3 sequences; roughly 43% of them were counted only once. 25% to 30% of the sample belongs to the ten largest clones.

The CDR3 goes from the cysteine to the phenylalanine over 11 residues. Just the 33-base CDR3 DNA is kept, in frame starting at base 1. The germline V gene provides CDR1 MGHDK and CDR2 SYGVNS. Unmatched junction bases come to 6, with V trimmed by 3 bases and J by 16 bases. Sample: PBMCs, taken before TCRalphabeta/CD19-depleted stem cell transplant. The receptor chain draws on TRBV25-1 and TRBJ2-1, with TRBD1 matching 7 junction bases. The clonotype originates from a girl aged 2-15 years with aplastic anemia, due to receive a stem cell transplant. The CDR3 corresponds to CASSEWDRRFF. The nucleotide sequence is TGTGCCAGCAGTGAGTGGGACAGACGATTCTTC.